This T cell receptor (beta chain) comes out of a study of T cell responses to AZD1222 COVID-19 vaccine. On the study more broadly: Pooling was applied to second doses at about 4 or about 12 weeks. Notes on the study in general: Unmutated variant regions are reportedly targeted by nearly half of spike-specific TCRs. Along spike, vaccine-associated CD4 TCRs were found throughout, with dominance at 160-218 and 743-854. Increased Spike-specific TCR breadth and depth were observed after two AZD1222 doses.

Trimming stripped 8 bases from V and 4 bases from J, with 12 bases between. This CDR3 has 13 residues. The germline V gene has CDR1 MNHEY and CDR2 SMNVEV (reference sequence). Profiling relied on immunoSEQ multiplex PCR, and the TCRdb table lists in-frame clones only, not all of them. This repertoire shows about 120,000 clones, around 90% found once; its top ten account for about 1.2%. Comments on this clone: Antigen specificity is unknown.

This material consisted of peripheral blood, taken on day 0 of AZD1222 vaccination. The chain is built from TRBV27 and TRBJ2-1; D remains unclear. This receptor was obtained from an adult in good health. For the CDR3, the DNA is TGTGCCAGCGGCCGGACCGATTACAATGAGCAGTTCTTC. Its translation: CASGRTDYNEQFF.